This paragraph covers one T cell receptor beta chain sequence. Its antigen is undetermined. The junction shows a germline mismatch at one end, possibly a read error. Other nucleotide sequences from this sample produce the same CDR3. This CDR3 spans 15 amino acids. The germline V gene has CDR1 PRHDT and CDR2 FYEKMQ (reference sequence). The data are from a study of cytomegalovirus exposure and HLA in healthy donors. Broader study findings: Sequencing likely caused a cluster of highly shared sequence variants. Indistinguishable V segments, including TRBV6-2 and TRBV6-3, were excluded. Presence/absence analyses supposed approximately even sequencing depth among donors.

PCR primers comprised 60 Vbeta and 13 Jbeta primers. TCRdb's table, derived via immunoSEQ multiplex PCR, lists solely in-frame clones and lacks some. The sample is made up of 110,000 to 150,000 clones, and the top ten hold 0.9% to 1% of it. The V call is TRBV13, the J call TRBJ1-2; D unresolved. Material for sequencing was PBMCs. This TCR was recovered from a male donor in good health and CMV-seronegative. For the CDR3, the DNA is TGCGCCAGCAGCTTGCGAGGCCCCTCGGGCTATGGCTACACCTTC. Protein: CASSLRGPSGYGYTF.